This TCR beta chain was sequenced for a study of shared clonotypes between healthy human individuals. Study-wide findings and caveats: What naive subsets generally showed was a larger estimated richness than memory subsets showed. Investigators expected sequencing depth to affect clonotype sharing among donors. Non-shared clonotypes had lower generation probabilities than clonotypes shared by all four sorted-subset donors.

As regards this clone: The target antigen is unknown.

With 5 bases clipped from V and 0 bases from J, the junction kept 8 bases outside the gene matches. Germline CDR1 is SGHVS and CDR2 is FNYEAQ. The CDR3 consists of 16 residues. CD45RO-negative, CCR7-selected cells formed the naive CD8 fraction, which excluded terminally differentiated effector memory CD45RA+ cells. Some clones are missing from TCRdb's copy, which holds only in-frame ones; the method was immunoSEQ multiplex PCR. The profile shows about 2 million clones, approximately 94% of them singletons. What was sequenced was naive CD8+ T cells sorted from blood. The source of this sequence is a man between 18 and 29 years old in good health. V gene TRBV7-6 combines with J gene TRBJ2-7; 9 bases are shared with TRBD1. CDR3 nucleotide sequence: TGTGCCAGCAGCGCAGAACCGGGACAGGGCTCCTACGAGCAGTACTTC. As protein: CASSAEPGQGSYEQYF.